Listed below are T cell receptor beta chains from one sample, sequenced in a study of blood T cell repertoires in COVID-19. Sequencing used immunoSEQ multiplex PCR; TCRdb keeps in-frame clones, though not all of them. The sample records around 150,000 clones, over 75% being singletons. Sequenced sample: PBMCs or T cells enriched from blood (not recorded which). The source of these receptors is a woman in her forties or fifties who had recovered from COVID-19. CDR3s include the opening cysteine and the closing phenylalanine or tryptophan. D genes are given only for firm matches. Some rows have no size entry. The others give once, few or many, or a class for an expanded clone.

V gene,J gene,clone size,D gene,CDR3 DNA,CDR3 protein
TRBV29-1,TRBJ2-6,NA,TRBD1,TGCAGCGTTGGGGGAACAGGGGTCAATTCTGGGGCCAACGTCCTGACTTTC,CSVGGTGVNSGANVLTF
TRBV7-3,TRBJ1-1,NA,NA,TGTGCCAGCAGCCTACGACAGGATGCGACTGAAGCTTTCTTT,CASSLRQDATEAFF
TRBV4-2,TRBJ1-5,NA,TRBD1,TGTGCCAGCAGCGACCCCGGACAGGGGAACAATCAGCCCCAGCATTTT,CASSDPGQGNNQPQHF
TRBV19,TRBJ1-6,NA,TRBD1,TGTGCCAGTAGTGAACAGATACTCACAGGGGGATCACCCCTCCACTTT,CASSEQILTGGSPLHF
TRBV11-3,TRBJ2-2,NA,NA,TGTGCCAGCAGCCGGCTTTTTGGGCCGGACACCGGGGAGCTGTTTTTT,CASSRLFGPDTGELFF
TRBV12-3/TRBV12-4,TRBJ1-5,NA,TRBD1,TGTGCCAGCAGCACAGGGGGAAGTCAGCCCCAGCATTTT,CASSTGGSQPQHF
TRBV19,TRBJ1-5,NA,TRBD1,TGTGCCAGTACTAAGATTACAGGGGGCGCTGGCAATCAGCCCCAGCATTTT,CASTKITGGAGNQPQHF
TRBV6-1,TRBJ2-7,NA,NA,TGTGCCAGCAGTGAAGCGCCCCGGAGCTCCTACGAGCAGTACTTC,CASSEAPRSSYEQYF
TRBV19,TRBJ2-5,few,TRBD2,TGTGCCAGTAGTATAGATAGCGGGGGGGCCTATCTCGAGACCCAGTACTTC,CASSIDSGGAYLETQYF
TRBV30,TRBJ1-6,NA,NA,TGTGCCTGGAAGGAGACAGGACCTTCACCCCTCCACTTT,CAWKETGPSPLHF
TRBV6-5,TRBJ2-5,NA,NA,TGTGCCAGCAGTTACTCGTTGGGGGCTCGAGAGACCCAGTACTTC,CASSYSLGARETQYF
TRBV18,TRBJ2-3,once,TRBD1,TGTGCCAGCTCACCCAAAGCCAGGGGGCGGGGTCTGGATACGCAGTATTTT,CASSPKARGRGLDTQYF
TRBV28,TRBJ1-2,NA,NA,TGTGCCAGCAGTTTAAGCCTCTATGGCTACACCTTC,CASSLSLYGYTF
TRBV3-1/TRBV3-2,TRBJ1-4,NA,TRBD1,TGTGCCAGCAGCCGCGCGGGACAGAATGAAAAACTGTTTTTT,CASSRAGQNEKLFF
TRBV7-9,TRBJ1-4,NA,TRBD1,TGTGCCAGCAGCTTACAGGGGGCAAGCGAAAAACTGTTTTTT,CASSLQGASEKLFF
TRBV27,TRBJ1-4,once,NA,TGTGCCAGCAGTTCTAGACGGTCTCTTGCAACTAATGAAAAACTGTTTTTT,CASSSRRSLATNEKLFF
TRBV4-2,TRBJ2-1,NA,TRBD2,TGTGCCAGCAGCCAAGAGGGTCAGGGACTAGCAGTCAATGAGCAGTTCTTC,CASSQEGQGLAVNEQFF
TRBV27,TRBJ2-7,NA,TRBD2,TGTGCCAGCAGGCCAAGAGCGGGATACTCCTACGAGCAGTACTTC,CASRPRAGYSYEQYF
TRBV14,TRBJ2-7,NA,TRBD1,TGTGCCAGCAGCCAAACAGGGGGAGACTACGAGCAGTACTTC,CASSQTGGDYEQYF
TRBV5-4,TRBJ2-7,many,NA,TGTGCCAGCAGCTTGGCCATGACTGGTGAGCAGTACTTC,CASSLAMTGEQYF
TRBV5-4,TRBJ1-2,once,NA,TGTGCCAGCAGCTCCAGCGAGGGATACTATGGCTACACCTTC,CASSSSEGYYGYTF
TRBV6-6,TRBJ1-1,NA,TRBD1,TGTGCCAGCAGCTACAGGGGACAAAACACTGAAGCTTTCTTT,CASSYRGQNTEAFF
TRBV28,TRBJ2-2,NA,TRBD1,TGTGCCAGCAGTCAACAGGGGGCGAACACCGGGGAGCTGTTTTTT,CASSQQGANTGELFF
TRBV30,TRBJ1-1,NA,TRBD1,TGTGCCTGGAAAACCGGGACAGGGGGTGAAGCTTTCTTT,CAWKTGTGGEAFF
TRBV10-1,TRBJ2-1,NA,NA,TGCGCCAGCAGTGATGGGGGGATAGATGAGCAGTTCTTC,CASSDGGIDEQFF
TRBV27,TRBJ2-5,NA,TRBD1,TGTGCCAGCAGTCGGACAGGGGCATCCCAAGAGACCCAGTACTTC,CASSRTGASQETQYF
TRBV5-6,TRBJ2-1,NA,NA,TGTGCCAGCAGCCCCCTCTCCGGGAGCTACAATGAGCAGTTCTTC,CASSPLSGSYNEQFF
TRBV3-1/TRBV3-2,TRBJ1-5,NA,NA,TGTGCCAGCAGCCCAGGCCCCTATAGTGGGCAGCCCCAGCATTTT,CASSPGPYSGQPQHF
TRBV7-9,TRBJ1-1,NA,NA,TGTGCCAGCAGCCGGCAGGGGACTGAAGCTTTCTTT,CASSRQGTEAFF
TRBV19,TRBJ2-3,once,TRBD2,TGTGCCAGTAGTATAGGAGCGGGAGTAATAGATACGCAGTATTTT,CASSIGAGVIDTQYF
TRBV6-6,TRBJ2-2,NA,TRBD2,TGTGCCAGCAGTCCTCGGGGACTAGCGGGGGGCTCCACGGAGCTGTTTTTT,CASSPRGLAGGSTELFF
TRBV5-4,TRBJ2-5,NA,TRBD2,TGTGCCAGCAGCTCTCCCGGACTAGCCCCAGAGACCCAGTACTTC,CASSSPGLAPETQYF
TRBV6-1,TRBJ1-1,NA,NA,TGTGCCAGCAGTGAGGACACCACTGAAGCTTTCTTT,CASSEDTTEAFF
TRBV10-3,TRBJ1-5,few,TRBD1,TGTGCCATCAGTGTTGGGGACAGTTATAGCAATCAGCCCCAGCATTTT,CAISVGDSYSNQPQHF
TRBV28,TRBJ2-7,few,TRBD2,TGTGCCAGCAGTTTATGGGGACTAGCGGGGGCTTACGAGCAGTACTTC,CASSLWGLAGAYEQYF
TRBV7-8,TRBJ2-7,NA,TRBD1,TGTGCCAGCAGCTTAGCCGGGACAGGGACCCCCTACGAGCAGTACTTC,CASSLAGTGTPYEQYF
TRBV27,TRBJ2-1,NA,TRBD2,TGTGCCAGCAGGTCTTTGGGGACTAGTTACAATGAGCAGTTCTTC,CASRSLGTSYNEQFF
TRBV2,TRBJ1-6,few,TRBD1,TGTGCCAGCAGTGAGACAGGGGGCATTTTTTCACCCCTCCACTTT,CASSETGGIFSPLHF
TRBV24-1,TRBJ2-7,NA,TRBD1,TGTGCCACCAGTGATCCCACAGGGGGTCTATGGGAGCAGTACTTC,CATSDPTGGLWEQYF
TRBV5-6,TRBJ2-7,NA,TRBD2,TGTGCCAGCAGCTTGGAGGGAGGGAAGTACGAGCAGTACTTC,CASSLEGGKYEQYF
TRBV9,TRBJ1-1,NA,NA,TGTGCCAGCAGCGTAGGGGAGGGAGTATTTTCTACTGAAGCTTTCTTT,CASSVGEGVFSTEAFF
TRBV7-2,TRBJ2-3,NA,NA,TGTGCCAGCAGCCCCCGCATCCTCGGTAGTTCAGATACGCAGTATTTT,CASSPRILGSSDTQYF
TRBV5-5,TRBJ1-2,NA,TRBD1,TGTGCCAGCAGCTTGTCAGGACAGGGGACTCCTAACTATGGCTACACCTTC,CASSLSGQGTPNYGYTF
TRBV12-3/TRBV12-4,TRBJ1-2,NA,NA,TGTGCCAGCAGTTTAGTGGGGGGCTATGGCTACACCTTC,CASSLVGGYGYTF
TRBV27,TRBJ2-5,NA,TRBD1,TGTGCCAGCAGTTTACGGTCAGGGGGAAACCAAGAGACCCAGTACTTC,CASSLRSGGNQETQYF
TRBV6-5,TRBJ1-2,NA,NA,TGTGCCAGCAGTTACTCGAAATCCGGACAGTATGGCTACACCTTC,CASSYSKSGQYGYTF
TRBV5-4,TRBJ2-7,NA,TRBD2,TGTGCCAGCAGCTTTAGCGGGAGCGGTTACGAGCAGTACTTC,CASSFSGSGYEQYF
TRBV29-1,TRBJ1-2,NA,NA,TGCAGCGTTGACGACACAGGGCTTGGCTACACCTTC,CSVDDTGLGYTF
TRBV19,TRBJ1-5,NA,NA,TGTGCCAGTAGTAGGACAGCGAGCAATCAGCCCCAGCATTTT,CASSRTASNQPQHF
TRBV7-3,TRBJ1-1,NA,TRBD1,TGTGCCAGCAGCTTAAGCCAGGGGGCTTTTACTTTCTTT,CASSLSQGAFTFF
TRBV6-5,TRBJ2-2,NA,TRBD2,TGTGCCAGCACCCCACTAGCGGGGCTTCCCGGGGAGCTGTTTTTT,CASTPLAGLPGELFF
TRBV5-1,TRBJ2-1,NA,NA,TGCGCCAGCAGCACCCAGAAAACATACAATGAGCAGTTCTTC,CASSTQKTYNEQFF
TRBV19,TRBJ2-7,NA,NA,TGTGCCAGTAGTATCGGCCCTGGGAGGCAGTACTTC,CASSIGPGRQYF
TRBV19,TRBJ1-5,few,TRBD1,TGTGCCAGTAGCAGGGGGCCGAATCAGCCCCAGCATTTT,CASSRGPNQPQHF
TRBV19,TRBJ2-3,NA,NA,TGTGCCAGTAGCGGGGCGGGGTTCACAGATACGCAGTATTTT,CASSGAGFTDTQYF